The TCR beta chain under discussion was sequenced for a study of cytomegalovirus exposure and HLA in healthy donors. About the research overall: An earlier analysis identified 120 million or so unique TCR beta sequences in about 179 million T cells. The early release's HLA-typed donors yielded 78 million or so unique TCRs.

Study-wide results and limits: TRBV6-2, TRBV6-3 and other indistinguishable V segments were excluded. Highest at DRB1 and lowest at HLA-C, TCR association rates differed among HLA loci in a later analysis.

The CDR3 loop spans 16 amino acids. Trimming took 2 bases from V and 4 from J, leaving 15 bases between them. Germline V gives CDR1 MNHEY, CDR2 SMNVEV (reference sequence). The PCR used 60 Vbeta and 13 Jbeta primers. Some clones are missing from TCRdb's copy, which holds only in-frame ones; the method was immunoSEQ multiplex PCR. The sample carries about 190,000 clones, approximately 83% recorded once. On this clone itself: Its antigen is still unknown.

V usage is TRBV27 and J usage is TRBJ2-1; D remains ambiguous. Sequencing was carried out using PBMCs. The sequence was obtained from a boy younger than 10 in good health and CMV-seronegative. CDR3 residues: CASSLGVGTPYNEQFF. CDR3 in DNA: TGTGCCAGCAGTTTAGGAGTCGGCACACCATACAATGAGCAGTTCTTC.